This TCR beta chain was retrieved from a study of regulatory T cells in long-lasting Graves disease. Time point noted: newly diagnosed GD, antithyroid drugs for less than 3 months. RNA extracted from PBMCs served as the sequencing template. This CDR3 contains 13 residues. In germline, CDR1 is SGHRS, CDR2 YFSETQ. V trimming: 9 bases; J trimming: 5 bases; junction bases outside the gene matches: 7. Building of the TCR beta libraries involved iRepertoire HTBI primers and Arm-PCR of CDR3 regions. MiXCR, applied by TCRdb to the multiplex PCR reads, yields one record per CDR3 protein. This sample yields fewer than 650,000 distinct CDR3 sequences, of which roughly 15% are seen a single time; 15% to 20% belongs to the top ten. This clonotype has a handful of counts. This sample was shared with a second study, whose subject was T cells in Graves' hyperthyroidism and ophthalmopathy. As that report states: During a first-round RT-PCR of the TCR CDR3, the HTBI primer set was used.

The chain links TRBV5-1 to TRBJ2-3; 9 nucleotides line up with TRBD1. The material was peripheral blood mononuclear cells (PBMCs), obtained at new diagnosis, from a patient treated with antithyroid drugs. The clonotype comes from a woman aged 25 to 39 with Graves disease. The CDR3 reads CATYRGPEDTQYF. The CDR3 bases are TGCGCCACCTACAGGGGGCCGGAAGATACGCAGTATTTT. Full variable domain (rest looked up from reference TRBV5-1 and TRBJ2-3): KAGVTQTPRYLIKTRGQQVTLSCSPISGHRSVSWYQQTPGQGLQFLFEYFSETQRNKGNFPGRFSGRQFSNSRSEMNVSTLELGDSALYLCATYRGPEDTQYFGPGTRLTVL.